This T cell receptor beta chain was found in a study of T cell clones after liver transplantation. General study points: Migration into the graft, not deletion, may explain lost graft donor-reactive T cells. Conclusions were preliminary, with small, heterogeneous patient groups.

Comments on this clone: The antigen is not known.

The data were produced by immunoSEQ multiplex PCR, yet TCRdb's version contains in-frame clones alone and is incomplete. The sample carries more than 7,000 clones, around 79% recorded once. This TCR was sampled from a human donor who received a liver transplant. Source: CD8+ T cells from blood, taken before liver transplant.

The CDR3 DNA reads as TGTGCCAGCAGCTTGGCGGCCGTCTCTGGAAACACCATATATTTT. This encodes CASSLAAVSGNTIYF. V and J are TRBV5-6 and TRBJ1-3; D not resolved. This CDR3 is built from 15 residues. Germline assignment: CDR1 SGHDT and CDR2 YYEEEE. V lost 0 bases, J lost 0 bases, and 7 bases lay in between.